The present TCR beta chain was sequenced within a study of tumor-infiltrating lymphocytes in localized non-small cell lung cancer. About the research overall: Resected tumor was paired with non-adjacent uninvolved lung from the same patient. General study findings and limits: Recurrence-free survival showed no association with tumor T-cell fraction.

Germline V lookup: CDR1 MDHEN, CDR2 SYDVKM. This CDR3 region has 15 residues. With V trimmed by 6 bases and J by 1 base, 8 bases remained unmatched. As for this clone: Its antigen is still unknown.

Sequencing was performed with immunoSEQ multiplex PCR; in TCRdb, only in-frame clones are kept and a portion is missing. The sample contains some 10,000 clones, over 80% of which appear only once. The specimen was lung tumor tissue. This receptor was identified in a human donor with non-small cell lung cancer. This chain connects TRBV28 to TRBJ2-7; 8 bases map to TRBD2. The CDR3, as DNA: TGTGCCAGCAGCCCGGGAGGGGCGTTATCCTACGAGCAGTACTTC. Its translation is CASSPGGALSYEQYF.